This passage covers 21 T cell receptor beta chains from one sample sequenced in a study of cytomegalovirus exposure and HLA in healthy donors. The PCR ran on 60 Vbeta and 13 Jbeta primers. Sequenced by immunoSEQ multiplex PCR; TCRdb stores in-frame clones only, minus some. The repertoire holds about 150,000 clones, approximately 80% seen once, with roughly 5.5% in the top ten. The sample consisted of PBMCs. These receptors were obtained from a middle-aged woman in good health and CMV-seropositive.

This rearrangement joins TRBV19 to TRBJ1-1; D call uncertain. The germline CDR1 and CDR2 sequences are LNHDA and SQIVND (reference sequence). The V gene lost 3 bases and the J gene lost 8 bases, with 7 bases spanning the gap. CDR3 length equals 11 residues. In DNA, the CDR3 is TGTGCCAGTAGTATTCGGGAAGAAGCTTTCTTT. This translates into CASSIREEAFF.

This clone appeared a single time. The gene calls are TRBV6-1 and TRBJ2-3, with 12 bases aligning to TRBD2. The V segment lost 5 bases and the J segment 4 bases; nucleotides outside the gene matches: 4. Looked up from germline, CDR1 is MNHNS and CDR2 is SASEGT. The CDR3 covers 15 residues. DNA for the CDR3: TGTGCCAGCAGTATCCTAGCGGGAGGGCCAGATACGCAGTATTTT. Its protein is CASSILAGGPDTQYF.

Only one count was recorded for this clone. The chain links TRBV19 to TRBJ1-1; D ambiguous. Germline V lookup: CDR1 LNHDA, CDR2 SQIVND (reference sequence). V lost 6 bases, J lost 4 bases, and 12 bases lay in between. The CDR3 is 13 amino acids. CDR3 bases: TGTGCCAGTAGCACCTGGGGAGGCACTGAAGCTTTCTTT. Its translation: CASSTWGGTEAFF.

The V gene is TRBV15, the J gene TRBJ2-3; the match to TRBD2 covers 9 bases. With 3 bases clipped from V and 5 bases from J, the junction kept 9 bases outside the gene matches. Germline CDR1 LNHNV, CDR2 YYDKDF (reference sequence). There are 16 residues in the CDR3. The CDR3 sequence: CATSRALAGLGDTQYF. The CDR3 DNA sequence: TGTGCCACCAGCAGGGCCCTAGCGGGGCTCGGAGATACGCAGTATTTT. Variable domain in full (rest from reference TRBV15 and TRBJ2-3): DAMVIQNPRYQVTQFGKPVTLSCSQTLNHNVMYWYQQKSSQAPKLLFHYYDKDFNNEADTPDNFQSRRPNTSFCFLDIRSPGLGDTAMYLCATSRALAGLGDTQYFGPGTRLTVL.

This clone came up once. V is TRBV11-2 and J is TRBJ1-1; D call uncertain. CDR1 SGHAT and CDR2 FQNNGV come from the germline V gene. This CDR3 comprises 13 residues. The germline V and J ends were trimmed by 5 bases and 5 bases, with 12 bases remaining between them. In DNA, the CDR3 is TGTGCCAGCAGCCTCGACGAGGGTACTGAAGCTTTCTTT. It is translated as CASSLDEGTEAFF.

The CDR3 protein is CASSGGQGTPLRYGYTF. Written as DNA, the CDR3 is TGTGCCAGCAGTGGGGGACAGGGGACTCCTCTTAGGTATGGCTACACCTTC. The chain links TRBV2 to TRBJ1-2; 10 bases map to TRBD1. J was trimmed by 5 bases and V by 4 bases; bases with no gene match: 13. Germline V gene lookup returns CDR1 SNHLY and CDR2 FYNNEI. The length of the CDR3 is 17 residues.

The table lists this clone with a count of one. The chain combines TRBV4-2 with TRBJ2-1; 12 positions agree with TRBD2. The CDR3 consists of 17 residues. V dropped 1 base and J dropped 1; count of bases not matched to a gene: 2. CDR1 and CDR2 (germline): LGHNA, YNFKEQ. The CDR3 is CASSQVLAGGSYNEQFF. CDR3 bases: TGTGCCAGCAGCCAAGTTCTAGCGGGAGGGTCCTACAATGAGCAGTTCTTC.

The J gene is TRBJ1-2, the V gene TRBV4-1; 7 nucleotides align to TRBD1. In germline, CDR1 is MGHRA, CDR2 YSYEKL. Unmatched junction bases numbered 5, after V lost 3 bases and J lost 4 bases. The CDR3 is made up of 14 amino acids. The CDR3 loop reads CASSHRTGPYGYTF. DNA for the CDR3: TGCGCCAGCAGCCACCGGACAGGACCCTATGGCTACACCTTC.

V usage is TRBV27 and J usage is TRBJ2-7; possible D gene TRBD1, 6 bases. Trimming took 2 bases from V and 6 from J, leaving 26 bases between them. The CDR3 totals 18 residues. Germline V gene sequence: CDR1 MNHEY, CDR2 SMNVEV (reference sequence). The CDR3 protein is CASSLRRSGSGVMGEQYF. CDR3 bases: TGTGCCAGCAGTTTACGTCGCTCGGGTTCAGGGGTGATGGGCGAGCAGTACTTC.

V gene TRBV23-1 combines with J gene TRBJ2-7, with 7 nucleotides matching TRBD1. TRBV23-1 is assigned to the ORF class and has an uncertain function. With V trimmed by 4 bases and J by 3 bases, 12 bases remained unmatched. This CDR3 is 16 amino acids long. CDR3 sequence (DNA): TGCGCCAGCAGTCTCGGTCTTACAGGGGTAAACTACGAGCAGTACTTC. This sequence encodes CASSLGLTGVNYEQYF.

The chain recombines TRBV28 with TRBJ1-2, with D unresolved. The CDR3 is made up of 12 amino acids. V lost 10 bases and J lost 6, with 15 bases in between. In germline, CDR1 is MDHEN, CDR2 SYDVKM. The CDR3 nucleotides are TGTGCCAATTGGGAGGGCGGGAATGGCTACACCTTC. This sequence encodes CANWEGGNGYTF.

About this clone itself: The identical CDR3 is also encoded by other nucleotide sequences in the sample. The CDR3 protein is CASSYGQGAGYTF. Here the CDR3 DNA reads TGTGCCAGCAGTTACGGACAGGGGGCGGGCTACACCTTC. The chain carries TRBV27 and TRBJ1-2; 11 bases are a match to TRBD1. The germline CDR1 and CDR2 sequences are MNHEY and SMNVEV (reference sequence). The trim removed 4 bases at V and 8 bases at J, leaving 3 bases unmatched. This CDR3 region has 13 residues.

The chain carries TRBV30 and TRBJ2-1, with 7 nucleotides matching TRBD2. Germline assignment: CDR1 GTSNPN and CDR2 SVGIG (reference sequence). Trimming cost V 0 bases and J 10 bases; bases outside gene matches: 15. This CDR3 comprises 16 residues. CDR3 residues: CAWSVRSASGKGEQFF. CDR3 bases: TGTGCCTGGAGTGTTAGGTCGGCTAGCGGAAAAGGAGAGCAGTTCTTC. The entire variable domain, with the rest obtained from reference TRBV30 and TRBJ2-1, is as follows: SQTIHQWPATLVQPVGSPLSLECTVEGTSNPNLYWYRQAAGRGLQLLFYSVGIGQISSEVPQNLSASRPQDRQFILSSKKLLLSDSGFYLCAWSVRSASGKGEQFFGPGTRLTVL.

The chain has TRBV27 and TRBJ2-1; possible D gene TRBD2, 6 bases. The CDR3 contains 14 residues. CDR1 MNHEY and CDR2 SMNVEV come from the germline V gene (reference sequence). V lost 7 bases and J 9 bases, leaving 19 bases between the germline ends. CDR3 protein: CASNFGRGASEQFF. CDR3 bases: TGTGCCAGCAATTTTGGGCGCGGGGCCAGTGAGCAGTTCTTC.

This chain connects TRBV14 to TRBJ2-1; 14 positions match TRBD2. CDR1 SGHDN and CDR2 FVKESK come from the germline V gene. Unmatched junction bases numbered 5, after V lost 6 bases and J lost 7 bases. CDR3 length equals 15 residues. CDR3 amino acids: CASRLTSGRGNEQFF. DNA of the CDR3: TGTGCCAGCAGACTGACTAGCGGGAGGGGGAATGAGCAGTTCTTC.

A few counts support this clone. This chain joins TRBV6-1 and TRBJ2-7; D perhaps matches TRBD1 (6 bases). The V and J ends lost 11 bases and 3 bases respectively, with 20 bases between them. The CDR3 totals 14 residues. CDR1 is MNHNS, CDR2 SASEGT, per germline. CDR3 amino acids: CAHSWDIHNYEQYF. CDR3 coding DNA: TGTGCCCACAGCTGGGACATCCATAACTACGAGCAGTACTTC.

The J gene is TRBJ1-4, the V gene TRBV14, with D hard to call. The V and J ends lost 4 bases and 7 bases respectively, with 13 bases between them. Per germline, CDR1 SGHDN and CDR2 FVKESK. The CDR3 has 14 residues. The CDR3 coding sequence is TGTGCCAGCAGCCGCCAAAGGGAGGGTGAAAAACTGTTTTTT. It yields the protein CASSRQREGEKLFF.

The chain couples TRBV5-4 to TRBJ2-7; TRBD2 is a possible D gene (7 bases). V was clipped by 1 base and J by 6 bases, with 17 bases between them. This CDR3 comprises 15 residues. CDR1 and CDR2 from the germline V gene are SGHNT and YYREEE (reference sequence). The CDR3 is CASSLPGLEGGEQYF. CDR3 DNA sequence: TGTGCCAGCAGCTTGCCCGGACTAGAAGGGGGCGAGCAGTACTTC.

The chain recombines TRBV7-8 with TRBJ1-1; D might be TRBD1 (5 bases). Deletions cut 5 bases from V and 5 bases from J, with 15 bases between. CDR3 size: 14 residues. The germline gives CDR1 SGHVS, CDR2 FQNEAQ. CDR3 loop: CASSLSGGGTEAFF. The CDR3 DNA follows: TGTGCCAGCAGCCTATCGGGGGGAGGGACTGAAGCTTTCTTT.

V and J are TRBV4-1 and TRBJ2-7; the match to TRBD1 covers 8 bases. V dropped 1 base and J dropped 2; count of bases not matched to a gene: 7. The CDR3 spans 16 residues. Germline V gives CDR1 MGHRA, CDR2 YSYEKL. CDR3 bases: TGCGCCAGCAGCCAAGGGGGCGGGACAGGTACCTACGAGCAGTACTTC. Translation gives CASSQGGGTGTYEQYF.

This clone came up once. The CDR3 DNA is TGTGCCATCAGTGAACGACAGGAAAATGAGCAGTTCTTC. This translates into CAISERQENEQFF. V and J are TRBV10-3 and TRBJ2-1; perhaps TRBD1 as D (6 bases). V shed 3 bases and J shed 7 bases, with 10 bases lying between them. Germline V lookup: CDR1 ENHRY, CDR2 SYGVKD. The CDR3 spans 13 residues.